Included here is one TCR beta chain sequence, with context. Looked up from germline, CDR1 is PRHDT and CDR2 is FYEKMQ (reference sequence). The length of the CDR3 is 13 residues. Trimming stripped 8 bases from V and 4 bases from J, with 15 bases between. The data were taken from a study of CD8 T cells in Susac syndrome. With random hexamers, 0.5 to 1 ug RNA was reverse transcribed. TCRdb called the immunoSEQ multiplex PCR reads again in MiXCR, with one record for every CDR3 protein. The sample records 150,000 to 200,000 distinct CDR3 sequences, approximately 95% being singletons. The chain recombines TRBV13 with TRBJ2-7, with unresolved D. The sequenced sample consisted of CD8+ T cells from PBMCs. The TCR was taken from a human donor with Susac syndrome. The CDR3 bases are TGTGCCAGCGCCAATGGCTTTAAGTACGAGCAGTACTTC. This encodes CASANGFKYEQYF.